This TCR beta chain was observed in a study of cytomegalovirus exposure and HLA in healthy donors. Study background: For the roughly 400 genotyped donors, about 79% fell within the Caucasian-associated ancestry cluster. Overall study results and limits: In vitro experiments confirmed that three CMV-associated chains were specific for CMV antigens.

The PCR ran on 60 Vbeta and 13 Jbeta primers. The data were produced by immunoSEQ multiplex PCR, yet TCRdb's version contains in-frame clones alone and is incomplete. The top ten hold about 0.8% of the sample, which has about 170,000 clones, over 60% seen once. A word on this clone: Antigen: not known.

Germline V gives CDR1 SEHNR, CDR2 FQNEAQ (reference sequence). The CDR3 has 15 amino acids. The V segment lost 0 bases and the J segment 7 bases; nucleotides outside the gene matches: 3. The V and J genes are TRBV7-9 and TRBJ2-2; 9 positions match TRBD1. The source is a female donor in good health and CMV-seronegative. Sequencing used PBMCs. In nucleotides, the CDR3 is TGTGCCAGCAGCTTAGCGGACAGGGGAAACGGGGAGCTGTTTTTT. It is translated as CASSLADRGNGELFF.